Listed here is a single T cell receptor (beta chain). These data originate in a study of cytomegalovirus exposure and HLA in healthy donors. Germline loops: CDR1 SNHLY, CDR2 FYNNEI. Deletions cut 10 bases from V and 3 bases from J, with 15 bases between. The CDR3 loop spans 13 amino acids. Researchers ran the PCR with 60 Vbeta and 13 Jbeta primers. Measured with immunoSEQ multiplex PCR; TCRdb has only the in-frame clones, and not every one. Its table records 150,000 to 200,000 clones. This chain joins TRBV2 and TRBJ1-2, with D perhaps TRBD1 (6 bases). The TCR originated in a woman between 18 and 29 years old in good health and CMV-seropositive. Specimen: PBMCs. The CDR3 spells CAITSQGHYGYTF. Written as DNA, the CDR3 is TGTGCCATTACCTCCCAGGGGCACTATGGCTACACCTTC.